This is a list of T cell receptor beta chains from one sample in a study of human T cells and chemical hapten exposure. TCRdb reanalysed the RACE reads using MiXCR and keeps one entry per CDR3 protein. Of roughly 140,000 distinct CDR3 sequences in the sample, 10% to 15% were seen once. Sequenced here: whole blood, sampled in connection with sensitization to the hapten diphenylcyclopropenone (DPC). The receptor set was obtained from a woman aged 45-60 years with alopecia areata. Some clones in this sample may be carry-over from other donors' samples. Each CDR3 is given with its conserved first and last residue. The D gene is left open where the match is weak. For some rows the clone size is stated as once, few or many, or as a class when expanded; others skip it.

J gene: TRBJ1-1; D gene: TRBD1; V gene: TRBV14; clone size: many; CDR3 DNA: TGTGCCAGCAGCCAAGCAGGGACAGGGTGGGACACTGAAGCTTTCTTT; CDR3 protein: CASSQAGTGWDTEAFF
J gene: TRBJ2-7; D gene: NA; V gene: TRBV7-9; clone size: few; CDR3 DNA: TGTGCCAGCAGCTCCCGGCGGGCCATCTCCTACGAGCAGTACTTC; CDR3 protein: CASSSRRAISYEQYF
J gene: TRBJ2-3; D gene: TRBD1; V gene: TRBV5-5; clone size: few; CDR3 DNA: TGTGCCAGCAGCTCCGGGACAGGGGTAGATACGCAGTATTTT; CDR3 protein: CASSSGTGVDTQYF
J gene: TRBJ2-3; D gene: NA; V gene: TRBV12-5; clone size: NA; CDR3 DNA: TGTGCTAGTGGTTTGGGGAGCACAGATACGCAGTATTTT; CDR3 protein: CASGLGSTDTQYF
J gene: TRBJ2-3; D gene: NA; V gene: TRBV5-5; clone size: NA; CDR3 DNA: TGTGCCAGCAGCCACGGACCGGCTCCCACAGTAGATACGCAGTATTTT; CDR3 protein: CASSHGPAPTVDTQYF
J gene: TRBJ2-4; D gene: TRBD1; V gene: TRBV11-1; clone size: few; CDR3 DNA: TGTGCCAGCAGCTTAGCGGAGTGGACAGGGGCCATTCAGTACTTC; CDR3 protein: CASSLAEWTGAIQYF
J gene: TRBJ1-6; D gene: NA; V gene: TRBV18; clone size: many; CDR3 DNA: TGTGCCAGCTCACCGAAGAGCTCCTATAATTCACCCCTCCACTTT; CDR3 protein: CASSPKSSYNSPLHF
J gene: TRBJ2-1; D gene: TRBD2; V gene: TRBV29-1; clone size: NA; CDR3 DNA: TGCAGCGTTGTAGCACTAGCGGGGAATGAGCAGTTCTTC; CDR3 protein: CSVVALAGNEQFF
J gene: TRBJ2-7; D gene: TRBD2; V gene: TRBV6-1; clone size: few; CDR3 DNA: TGTGCCAGCAGTGAAGCGCTGACTAGCGGGAGGGCCGGGACCTACGAGCAGTACTTC; CDR3 protein: CASSEALTSGRAGTYEQYF
J gene: TRBJ2-5; D gene: TRBD1; V gene: TRBV7-2; clone size: NA; CDR3 DNA: TGTGCCAGCAGCTTAGTAGGGACAGGGGGAGGACAAGAGACCCAGTACTTC; CDR3 protein: CASSLVGTGGGQETQYF
J gene: TRBJ2-2; D gene: TRBD2; V gene: TRBV11-3; clone size: few; CDR3 DNA: TGTGCCAGCAGCTTAGATGGGACTAGCGGGACCGGGGAGCTGTTTTTT; CDR3 protein: CASSLDGTSGTGELFF
J gene: TRBJ2-1; D gene: NA; V gene: TRBV29-1; clone size: many; CDR3 DNA: TGCAGCGCCGGGACCCAGAGTCTCTACAATGAGCAGTTCTTC; CDR3 protein: CSAGTQSLYNEQFF
J gene: TRBJ1-5; D gene: TRBD1; V gene: TRBV9; clone size: NA; CDR3 DNA: TGTGCCAGCAGCCAAGGACAGGGTGTGTGGCAGCCCCAGCATTTT; CDR3 protein: CASSQGQGVWQPQHF
J gene: TRBJ2-1; D gene: TRBD1; V gene: TRBV11-2; clone size: many; CDR3 DNA: TGTGCCAGCAGCTTAGGGACAGGGGACTACAATGAGCAGTTCTTC; CDR3 protein: CASSLGTGDYNEQFF
J gene: TRBJ1-2; D gene: NA; V gene: TRBV12-3/TRBV12-4; clone size: NA; CDR3 DNA: TGTGCCAGCAGTTTAAGGCAGGGGCATGGCTACACCTTC; CDR3 protein: CASSLRQGHGYTF
J gene: TRBJ2-1; D gene: NA; V gene: TRBV4-2; clone size: many; CDR3 DNA: TGTGCCAGCAGCCAAGCGGTCACTCCAGGTGGAGGGGATGAGCAGTTCTTC; CDR3 protein: CASSQAVTPGGGDEQFF
J gene: TRBJ2-7; D gene: NA; V gene: TRBV20-1; clone size: few; CDR3 DNA: TGCAGTGTCCCCAACAGGGGAGGAGGCTACGAGCAGTACTTC; CDR3 protein: CSVPNRGGGYEQYF
J gene: TRBJ2-7; D gene: NA; V gene: TRBV6-1; clone size: NA; CDR3 DNA: TGTGCCAGCAGTGAACTACGGGCCCCTGGGGGCTACGAGCAGTACTTC; CDR3 protein: CASSELRAPGGYEQYF
J gene: TRBJ2-3; D gene: TRBD2; V gene: TRBV5-1; clone size: NA; CDR3 DNA: TGCGCCAGCAGCTTGGAAAGCGGGGACTTTACTACGCAGTATTTT; CDR3 protein: CASSLESGDFTTQYF
J gene: TRBJ2-2; D gene: NA; V gene: TRBV6-2/TRBV6-3; clone size: few; CDR3 DNA: TGTGCCAGCAGTAGAGGGGAGAACACCGGGGAGCTGTTTTTT; CDR3 protein: CASSRGENTGELFF
J gene: TRBJ2-1; D gene: NA; V gene: TRBV7-3; clone size: few; CDR3 DNA: TGTGCCAGCAGCCCTAAGGTAGCCCGGAATGAGCAGTTCTTC; CDR3 protein: CASSPKVARNEQFF
J gene: TRBJ2-5; D gene: NA; V gene: TRBV7-2; clone size: few; CDR3 DNA: TGTGCCAGCAGCCCCCGAGGGCTGGGGGAGACCCAGTACTTC; CDR3 protein: CASSPRGLGETQYF
J gene: TRBJ2-1; D gene: NA; V gene: TRBV7-7; clone size: many; CDR3 DNA: TGTGCCACAGGTCCTGGTGAGCAGTTCTTC; CDR3 protein: CATGPGEQFF
J gene: TRBJ2-1; D gene: TRBD1; V gene: TRBV4-2; clone size: NA; CDR3 DNA: TGTGCCAGCAGTTCCCGGGACAGGGGTCAAAGCTCCTACAATGAGCAGTTCTTC; CDR3 protein: CASSSRDRGQSSYNEQFF
J gene: TRBJ2-2; D gene: NA; V gene: TRBV6-5; clone size: few; CDR3 DNA: TGTGCCAGCAGTTACTCGAGACTAATCAACGGGGAGCTGTTTTTT; CDR3 protein: CASSYSRLINGELFF
J gene: TRBJ1-2; D gene: NA; V gene: TRBV6-5; clone size: NA; CDR3 DNA: TGTGCCAGCAGTACGACCCGGGCCCACTGGGGTGGCTACACCTTC; CDR3 protein: CASSTTRAHWGGYTF
J gene: TRBJ2-3; D gene: TRBD2; V gene: TRBV6-5; clone size: many; CDR3 DNA: TGTGCCAGCAGTCCACGGACTAGTTGGGTCGTAACAGATACGCAGTATTTT; CDR3 protein: CASSPRTSWVVTDTQYF
J gene: TRBJ1-4; D gene: TRBD1; V gene: TRBV15; clone size: few; CDR3 DNA: TGTGCCACCAGCAGGGACAGGGGTGTAGAAAAACTGTTTTTT; CDR3 protein: CATSRDRGVEKLFF
J gene: TRBJ1-4; D gene: NA; V gene: TRBV10-3; clone size: NA; CDR3 DNA: TGTGCCATCAGTGATGGCAATCCTAATGAAAAACTGTTTTTT; CDR3 protein: CAISDGNPNEKLFF
J gene: TRBJ2-3; D gene: TRBD2; V gene: TRBV7-6; clone size: many; CDR3 DNA: TGTGCCAGCAGCTTAGCGCATGAGGGACTAGCTAGTCGAGGTACGCAGTATTTT; CDR3 protein: CASSLAHEGLASRGTQYF
J gene: TRBJ1-1; D gene: NA; V gene: TRBV18; clone size: NA; CDR3 DNA: TGTGCCAGCTCACCCTTGCAGGGGATGAACACTGAAGCTTTCTTT; CDR3 protein: CASSPLQGMNTEAFF
J gene: TRBJ2-1; D gene: TRBD1; V gene: TRBV6-4; clone size: few; CDR3 DNA: TGTGCCAGCAGTGTGACAGGGGGCAGAGGTAATGAGCAGTTCTTC; CDR3 protein: CASSVTGGRGNEQFF
J gene: TRBJ2-2; D gene: NA; V gene: TRBV7-6; clone size: NA; CDR3 DNA: TGTGCCAGCAGCTTAGCCCGGGCAGGGCAAGCCGGGGAGCTGTTTTTT; CDR3 protein: CASSLARAGQAGELFF
J gene: TRBJ2-4; D gene: TRBD2; V gene: TRBV7-2; clone size: many; CDR3 DNA: TGTGCCAGCAGCGCTCCTAGCGGTCCAGCCAAAAACATTCAGTACTTC; CDR3 protein: CASSAPSGPAKNIQYF
J gene: TRBJ1-3; D gene: NA; V gene: TRBV6-5; clone size: few; CDR3 DNA: TGTGCCAGCAAAGCCGGGGTTGGTTCTGGAAACACCATATATTTT; CDR3 protein: CASKAGVGSGNTIYF
J gene: TRBJ2-7; D gene: NA; V gene: TRBV4-2; clone size: few; CDR3 DNA: TGTGCCAGCAGCCAAGGCACGGATTACGAGCAGTACTTC; CDR3 protein: CASSQGTDYEQYF
J gene: TRBJ2-1; D gene: NA; V gene: TRBV7-2; clone size: few; CDR3 DNA: TGTGCCAGCAGCCCTCCGGTAGGGCAGCAGTTCTTC; CDR3 protein: CASSPPVGQQFF
J gene: TRBJ1-2; D gene: NA; V gene: TRBV11-2; clone size: NA; CDR3 DNA: TGTGCCAGCAGCTTAGGAGAGGGCCCGAGCTCCTATGGCTACACCTTC; CDR3 protein: CASSLGEGPSSYGYTF
J gene: TRBJ2-3; D gene: NA; V gene: TRBV6-1; clone size: NA; CDR3 DNA: TGTGCCTTAAGCCGGACGGAGGTGTTCACAGATACGCAGTATTTT; CDR3 protein: CALSRTEVFTDTQYF
J gene: TRBJ2-3; D gene: NA; V gene: TRBV4-2; clone size: many; CDR3 DNA: TGTGCCAGCAGCCAAGTAAGGGGGTTGGCAGATACGCAGTATTTT; CDR3 protein: CASSQVRGLADTQYF